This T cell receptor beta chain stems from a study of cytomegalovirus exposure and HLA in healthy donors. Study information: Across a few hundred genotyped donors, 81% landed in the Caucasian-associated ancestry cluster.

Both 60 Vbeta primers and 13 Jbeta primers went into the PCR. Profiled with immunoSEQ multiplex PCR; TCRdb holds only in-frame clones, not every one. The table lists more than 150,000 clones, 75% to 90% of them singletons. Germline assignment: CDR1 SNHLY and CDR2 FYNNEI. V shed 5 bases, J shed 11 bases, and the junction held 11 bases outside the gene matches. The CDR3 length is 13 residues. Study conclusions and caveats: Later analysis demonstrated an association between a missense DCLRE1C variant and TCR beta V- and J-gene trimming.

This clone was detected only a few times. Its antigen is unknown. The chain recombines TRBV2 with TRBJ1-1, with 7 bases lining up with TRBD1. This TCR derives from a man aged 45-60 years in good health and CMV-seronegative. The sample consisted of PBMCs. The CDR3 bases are TGTGCCAGCAGTTCCTCCCGGGCAGGGGGGGCTTTCTTT. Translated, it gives CASSSSRAGGAFF.